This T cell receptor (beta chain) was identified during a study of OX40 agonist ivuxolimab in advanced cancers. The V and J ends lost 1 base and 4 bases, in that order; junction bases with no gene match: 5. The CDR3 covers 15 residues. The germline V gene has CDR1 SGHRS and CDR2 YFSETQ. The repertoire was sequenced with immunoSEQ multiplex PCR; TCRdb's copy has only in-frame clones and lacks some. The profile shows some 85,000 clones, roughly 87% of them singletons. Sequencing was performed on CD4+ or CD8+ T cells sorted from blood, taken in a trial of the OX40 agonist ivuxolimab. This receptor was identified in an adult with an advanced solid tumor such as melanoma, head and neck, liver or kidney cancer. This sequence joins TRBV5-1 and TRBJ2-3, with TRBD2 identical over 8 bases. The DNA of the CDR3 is TGCGCCAGCAGCTTGTCCAGCGGGAGATCAGATACGCAGTATTTT. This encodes CASSLSSGRSDTQYF. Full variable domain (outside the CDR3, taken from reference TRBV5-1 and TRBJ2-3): KAGVTQTPRYLIKTRGQQVTLSCSPISGHRSVSWYQQTPGQGLQFLFEYFSETQRNKGNFPGRFSGRQFSNSRSEMNVSTLELGDSALYLCASSLSSGRSDTQYFGPGTRLTVL.